This note documents a single T cell receptor beta chain sequence. Its antigen is unknown. Sequencing used immunoSEQ multiplex PCR; TCRdb keeps in-frame clones, though not all of them. Of more than 100,000 clones in the sample, roughly nine tenths were seen once. These data originate in a study of T cells in localized non-small cell lung cancer. Regarding the study as a whole: Maximal T cell clonality occurred in uninvolved adjacent lung, with tumor ranking below it. Adjacent lung had a median roughly 50 of the 100 largest tumor clones.

From germline, CDR1 is SGHDT and CDR2 YYEEEE. CDR3 length: 16 residues. V shed 0 bases and J shed 4 bases, with 14 bases lying between them. This specimen was peripheral blood, taken before any cancer treatment. The V call is TRBV5-6, the J call TRBJ2-4; a possible D gene is TRBD1 (7 bases). The clonotype was recovered from a female donor over 55 with stage I lung adenocarcinoma. This CDR3 reads CASSLAGDSQKNIQYF. DNA of the CDR3: TGTGCCAGCAGCTTGGCGGGGGACAGTCAGAAAAACATTCAGTACTTC.